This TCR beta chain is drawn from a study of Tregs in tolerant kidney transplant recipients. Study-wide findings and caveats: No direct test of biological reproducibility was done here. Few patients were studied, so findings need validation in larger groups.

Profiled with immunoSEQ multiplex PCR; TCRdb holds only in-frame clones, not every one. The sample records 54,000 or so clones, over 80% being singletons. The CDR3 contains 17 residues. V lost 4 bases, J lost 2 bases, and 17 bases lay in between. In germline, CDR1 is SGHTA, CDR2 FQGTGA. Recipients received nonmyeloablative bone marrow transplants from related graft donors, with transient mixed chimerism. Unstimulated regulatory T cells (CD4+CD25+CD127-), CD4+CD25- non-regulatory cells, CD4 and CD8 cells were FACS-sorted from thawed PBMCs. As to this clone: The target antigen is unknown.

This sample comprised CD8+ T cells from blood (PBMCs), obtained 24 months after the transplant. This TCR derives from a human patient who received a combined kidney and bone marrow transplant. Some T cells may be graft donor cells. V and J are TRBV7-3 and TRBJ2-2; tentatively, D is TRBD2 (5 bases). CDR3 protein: CASSSLVGSVNTGELFF. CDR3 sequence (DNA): TGTGCCAGCAGCTCCCTAGTAGGGAGCGTTAACACCGGGGAGCTGTTTTTT.